What follows are 9 T cell receptor beta chains derived from one specimen sequenced in a study of cytotoxic CD8 clonotypes in ibrutinib-treated CLL (dated by TCRdb to the early 2020s). Reading the label with the study, this specimen's time point is: progressive disease on ibrutinib. Libraries were built with the immunoSEQ multiplex PCR assay. Here the immuneACCESS table is served through TCRdb, limited to in-frame sequences with V and J called. Missing clones are a known gap in these copies; in checked studies unresolved V genes cover under half, and the rest lacks a known reason. Across this sample there are 250,000 to 350,000 clones, with 70% to 80% seen only once. Together, the top ten hold about 5.3% of the sample. The sequences come from PBMCs, collected at disease progression, from a patient treated with ibrutinib. All receptors come from a human donor with chronic lymphocytic leukemia.

The chain carries TRBV4-1 and TRBJ1-4; 7 nucleotides line up with TRBD1. The germline V gene encodes CDR1 MGHRA and CDR2 YSYEKL. The CDR3 has 14 amino acids. V lost 5 bases to trimming and J lost 5 bases; unmatched junction nucleotides: 5. In DNA form, the CDR3 reads TGCGCCAGCAGCTTGGGACAGCAGAATGAAAAACTGTTTTTT. This encodes CASSLGQQNEKLFF.

This clone was found once. This sequence joins TRBV7-9 and TRBJ1-4; a weak D match, TRBD1 (5 bases). CDR1 and CDR2 from the germline V gene are SEHNR and FQNEAQ (reference sequence). The CDR3 has 18 amino acids. Trimming removed 4 bases from V and 1 base from J, with 19 bases in between. This CDR3 is CASSSSIQGVRTNEKLFF. The CDR3 DNA sequence: TGTGCCAGCAGCTCTAGCATTCAGGGAGTGAGAACTAATGAAAAACTGTTTTTT. The complete variable domain, with remaining parts taken from reference TRBV7-9 and TRBJ1-4, reads DTGVSQNPRHKITKRGQNVTFRCDPISEHNRLYWYRQTLGQGPEFLTYFQNEAQLEKSRLLSDRFSAERPKGSFSTLEIQRTEQGDSAMYLCASSSSIQGVRTNEKLFFGSGTQLSVL.

The rearrangement uses TRBV19 and TRBJ1-1, with D perhaps TRBD1 (5 bases). V gave up 3 bases and J gave up 3 bases, with 14 bases separating them. Germline loops: CDR1 LNHDA, CDR2 SQIVND (reference sequence). This CDR3 spans 15 amino acids. CDR3 nucleotides: TGTGCCAGTAGTATGTGGGCCTGGGGGGACACTGAAGCTTTCTTT. Translating it yields CASSMWAWGDTEAFF.

This sequence joins TRBV7-8 and TRBJ1-4, with a possible D match to TRBD1 (6 bases). V lost 2 bases and J 4 bases, leaving 14 bases between the germline ends. Germline CDR1 SGHVS, CDR2 FQNEAQ. The CDR3 loop spans 16 amino acids. CDR3 bases: TGTGCCAGCAGCTTATCGGAAACAGGGATTAATGAAAAACTGTTTTTT. Translating it yields CASSLSETGINEKLFF.

This clone was picked up one time. V usage is TRBV29-1 and J usage is TRBJ2-5; 13 positions agree with TRBD2. CDR3 size: 15 residues. V dropped 5 bases and J dropped 7; count of bases not matched to a gene: 10. CDR1 and CDR2 (germline): SQVTM, ANQGSEA. The CDR3 sequence: CSVQSLAGGPVTQYF. DNA of the CDR3: TGCAGCGTTCAGTCACTAGCGGGGGGGCCGGTGACCCAGTACTTC.

The chain employs TRBV18 and TRBJ2-3; D is perhaps TRBD1 (6 bases). CDR3 length: 15 amino acids. Germline CDR1 reads KGHSH; CDR2 reads LQKENI. Trimming took off 3 bases at V and 2 bases at J, with 12 bases between the two ends. The CDR3, as DNA: TGTGCCAGCTCACCTCTACAGGGAACCACAGATACGCAGTATTTT. Its protein is CASSPLQGTTDTQYF.

This clone was recorded only once. The gene calls are TRBV9 and TRBJ1-2; 8 bases line up with TRBD1. V shed 0 bases, J shed 4 bases, and the junction held 14 bases outside the gene matches. In germline, CDR1 is SGDLS, CDR2 YYNGEE. The CDR3 spans 18 residues. The CDR3 reads CASSVGTGPTAHTYGYTF. Written as DNA, the CDR3 is TGTGCCAGCAGCGTAGGGACAGGGCCAACGGCACACACCTATGGCTACACCTTC.

This chain joins TRBV4-1 and TRBJ1-5; weak D call: TRBD1 (5 bases). Germline V gene lookup returns CDR1 MGHRA and CDR2 YSYEKL. The CDR3 is 15 residues long. Trimming took 4 bases from V and 3 from J, leaving 13 bases between them. The CDR3 protein is CASSLGTAFNQPQHF. In DNA form, the CDR3 reads TGCGCCAGCAGCCTGGGGACTGCCTTCAATCAGCCCCAGCATTTT.

CDR3 region: CASSLRSGGPYEQYF. The CDR3 DNA reads TGTGCCAGCAGCTTACGGTCGGGGGGCCCGTACGAGCAGTACTTC. The V call is TRBV7-6, the J call TRBJ2-7, with a weak D call TRBD2 (7 bases). Germline lookup yields CDR1 SGHVS and CDR2 FNYEAQ. Trimming took off 2 bases at V and 4 bases at J, with 15 bases between the two ends. The CDR3 has 15 residues. The complete variable domain, with remaining parts taken from reference TRBV7-6 and TRBJ2-7, reads GAGVSQSPRYKVTKRGQDVALRCDPISGHVSLYWYRQALGQGPEFLTYFNYEAQQDKSGLPNDRFSAERPEGSISTLTIQRTEQRDSAMYRCASSLRSGGPYEQYFGPGTRLTVT.